A single sample gave rise to the 23 T cell receptor beta chains below, sequenced in a study of T cells in Graves' hyperthyroidism and ophthalmopathy. There were TCR beta CDR3 regions amplified from RNA transcripts. The HTBI primer set served for first-round RT-PCR of the TCR CDR3. A single record per CDR3 protein comes from TCRdb applying MiXCR to the multiplex PCR reads. The repertoire includes roughly 500,000 distinct CDR3 sequences, 15% to 20% of them detected once, and about 29% sits in the top ten. The specimen sequenced was blood. The receptors shown here come from a woman between 25 and 40 years old with Graves' ophthalmopathy.

This clonotype was picked up many times. This sequence joins TRBV28 and TRBJ1-5; maybe TRBD1 (5 bases). Germline CDR1 and CDR2: MDHEN and SYDVKM. The length of the CDR3 is 16 residues. With 6 bases removed from V and 4 bases from J, the gap between germline ends came to 19 bases. Here the CDR3 DNA reads TGTGCCAGCAGACCAGTAAACAGGCGAGGGAATCAGCCCCAGCATTTT. This translates into CASRPVNRRGNQPQHF.

This clonotype came up many times. The chain employs TRBV20-1 and TRBJ1-1; D ambiguous. Germline CDR1 DFQATT, CDR2 SNEGSKA (reference sequence). Trimming removed 2 bases from V and 9 bases from J, with 19 bases in between. CDR3 length equals 14 residues. The CDR3 reads CSARSGPPAAQAFF. The CDR3 DNA reads TGCAGTGCTAGAAGTGGTCCCCCGGCAGCTCAAGCTTTCTTT.

As DNA, the CDR3 is TGCAGTGCTAGGACAGGGGGAGTCATTGTCTACGAGCAGTACTTC. Residues: CSARTGGVIVYEQYF. The V and J genes are TRBV20-1 and TRBJ2-7; TRBD1 matches at 9 bases. The CDR3 spans 15 residues. The J segment lost 3 bases and the V segment lost 3 bases, leaving 9 bases of the junction unmatched. CDR1 is DFQATT and CDR2 is SNEGSKA in the germline V gene (reference sequence).

In this sample, this clonotype turned up a few times. The chain employs TRBV2 and TRBJ2-7; TRBD2 matches 8 bases. V was clipped by 6 bases and J by 3 bases; unmatched bases: 10. From germline, CDR1 is SNHLY and CDR2 FYNNEI. CDR3 length equals 15 residues. DNA for the CDR3: TGTGCCAGCAGCTGGCCGGGACTAGGGTTCTACGAGCAGTACTTC. Its protein is CASSWPGLGFYEQYF.

This clonotype was picked up a small number of times. The V gene is TRBV19, the J gene TRBJ2-7; tentative D call: TRBD2 (5 bases). The CDR3 has 16 amino acids. V lost 1 base, J lost 4 bases, and 17 bases lay in between. The V gene's germline CDR1 is LNHDA and CDR2 SQIVND (reference sequence). The CDR3 spells CASSIGGAGQNYEQYF. CDR3 sequence (DNA): TGTGCCAGTAGTATAGGGGGAGCTGGTCAGAATTACGAGCAGTACTTC.

This clonotype was counted at least ten times. At one of its ends the junction is not consistent with the germline gene, which may arise from a read error. The genes are TRBV13 and TRBJ2-1; D ambiguous. CDR3 length equals 11 residues. Germline CDR1 is PRHDT and CDR2 is FYEKMQ (reference sequence). CDR3 coding DNA: TGTGCCAGCAGCTCCTTCAATGAGCAGTTCTTC. Translation: CASSSFNEQFF.

This clonotype has only a few counts. V is TRBV20-1 and J is TRBJ1-2, with TRBD1 matching 8 bases. Trimming at V came to 5 bases and at J to 4 bases, leaving 9 bases not matched to a gene. Germline lookup yields CDR1 DFQATT and CDR2 SNEGSKA (reference sequence). This CDR3 comprises 14 residues. CDR3: CSAPFAGGVYGYTF. The CDR3 region has the DNA TGCAGTGCTCCCTTCGCAGGGGGCGTCTATGGCTACACCTTC.

The rearrangement links TRBV3-1 to TRBJ2-5; D uncertain. Germline V lookup: CDR1 LGHDT, CDR2 YNNKEL (reference sequence). This CDR3 is 12 amino acids long. V was trimmed by 4 bases and J by 5 bases, leaving 8 bases between them. CDR3 bases: TGTGCCAGCAGCCTTGCTTGGGAGACCCAGTACTTC. Protein product: CASSLAWETQYF.

In this sample, this clonotype turned up a few times. The chain is built from TRBV20-1 and TRBJ1-1, with D possibly TRBD1 on 6 matching bases. This CDR3 comprises 17 residues. Germline V gene sequence: CDR1 DFQATT, CDR2 SNEGSKA (reference sequence). V was shortened by 1 base and J by 3 bases, with 21 bases between the two germline ends. CDR3 in amino acids: CSARGPTGSRGHTEAFF. Written as DNA, the CDR3 is TGCAGTGCTAGAGGCCCAACAGGGTCCCGGGGGCACACTGAAGCTTTCTTT.

The CDR3 region is CASSEDRGRETQYF. The DNA for the CDR3 is TGTGCCAGCAGCGAGGACAGGGGGAGAGAGACCCAGTACTTC. This chain connects TRBV7-2 to TRBJ2-5; the match to TRBD1 covers 10 bases. The germline V gene has CDR1 SGHTA and CDR2 FQGNSA. V lost 5 bases, J lost 4 bases, and 4 bases stayed unmatched. CDR3 size: 14 residues.

The sample holds many counts of this clonotype. This chain connects TRBV28 to TRBJ2-7; 12 bases match TRBD2. CDR3 length: 15 residues. V lost 2 bases and J lost 6; bases outside the gene matches: 5. The germline V gene encodes CDR1 MDHEN and CDR2 SYDVKM. For the CDR3, the DNA is TGTGCCAGCAGTTTACTAGCGGGAGGGCCTAGCGAGCAGTACTTC. Encoded protein: CASSLLAGGPSEQYF.

This clonotype was detected a few times. The chain employs TRBV30 and TRBJ1-4; D remains ambiguous. CDR3 length: 13 amino acids. Germline V gene data show CDR1 as GTSNPN and CDR2 as SVGIG (reference sequence). With 6 bases removed from V and 1 base from J, the gap between germline ends came to 9 bases. CDR3 sequence: CACIGGTNEKLFF. The DNA of the CDR3 is TGTGCCTGCATCGGTGGAACTAATGAAAAACTGTTTTTT.

This clonotype was counted many times. The chain employs TRBV5-1 and TRBJ1-6; D not resolved. V was shortened by 4 bases and J by 8 bases, with 13 bases between the two germline ends. From germline, CDR1 is SGHRS and CDR2 YFSETQ. The CDR3 spans 14 residues. The CDR3 DNA is TGCGCCAGCAGCACCGGACGCAATGATTCACCCCTCCACTTT. Protein product: CASSTGRNDSPLHF. Based on the CDR3 plus reference TRBV5-1 and TRBJ1-6, the full variable domain is KAGVTQTPRYLIKTRGQQVTLSCSPISGHRSVSWYQQTPGQGLQFLFEYFSETQRNKGNFPGRFSGRQFSNSRSEMNVSTLELGDSALYLCASSTGRNDSPLHFGNGTRLTVT.

This sequence joins TRBV7-9 and TRBJ2-3, with D possibly being TRBD2 (5 bases). The germline V gene encodes CDR1 SEHNR and CDR2 FQNEAQ (reference sequence). Trimming pared 5 bases from V and 3 bases from J, leaving 15 bases between. This CDR3 contains 15 residues. The CDR3 coding sequence is TGTGCCAGCAGCGGGGAACACCGAGGGACAGATACGCAGTATTTT. The encoded protein is CASSGEHRGTDTQYF.

This clonotype was found many times. The chain links TRBV20-1 to TRBJ2-1; D gene uncertain. Trimming cost V 0 bases and J 0 bases, with 9 bases left between them. CDR1 is DFQATT, CDR2 SNEGSKA, per germline (reference sequence). This CDR3 contains 15 residues. For the CDR3, the DNA is TGCAGTGCTAGAGAGCACTTAAGCTCCTACAATGAGCAGTTCTTC. Translation gives CSAREHLSSYNEQFF.

This clonotype came up many times. This chain joins TRBV5-1 and TRBJ1-1, with D perhaps matching TRBD1 (6 bases). V lost 5 bases and J 4 bases, leaving 9 bases between the germline ends. Per germline, CDR1 SGHRS and CDR2 YFSETQ. The length of the CDR3 is 12 residues. CDR3 amino acids: CASSQGFTEAFF. The CDR3 nucleotides are TGCGCCAGCAGTCAGGGGTTCACTGAAGCTTTCTTT.

This clonotype came up many times. The V gene is TRBV2, the J gene TRBJ2-7; the match to TRBD2 covers 11 bases. There are 17 residues in the CDR3. After removal of 1 base from V and 3 bases from J, the junction contained 8 bases not matched to a gene. Germline values: CDR1 SNHLY, CDR2 FYNNEI. CDR3 amino acids: CASSEVRLAGFNYEQYF. The CDR3 nucleotides are TGTGCCAGCAGTGAAGTCCGACTAGCGGGATTTAACTACGAGCAGTACTTC.

In the case of this clonotype: A read error may be the cause here, since a much bigger clone is one base away. The chain carries TRBV28 and TRBJ2-2, with a tentative D call TRBD2 (5 bases). CDR1 MDHEN and CDR2 SYDVKM come from the germline V gene. There are 14 residues in the CDR3. The CDR3, as DNA: TGTGCCAGCCATAGAGCAGCAGACACCGGGGAGCTGGTTTTT. Protein: CASHRAADTGELVF.

This clonotype showed up just a few times. In nucleotides, the CDR3 is TGTGCCAGCAGTACACTACAGGGGAACACTGAAGCTTTCTTT. As protein: CASSTLQGNTEAFF. The V gene is TRBV6-1, the J gene TRBJ1-1; TRBD1 might be the D (6 bases). The germline V gene has CDR1 MNHNS and CDR2 SASEGT. CDR3 length: 14 amino acids. Deletions cut 5 bases from V and 1 base from J, with 11 bases between.

This chain uses TRBV5-6 with TRBJ2-1; D is unclear. CDR3 length: 13 residues. V lost 0 bases and J lost 7, with 8 bases in between. Germline V gene sequence: CDR1 SGHDT, CDR2 YYEEEE. CDR3 region: CASSLEAWNEQFF. CDR3 DNA sequence: TGTGCCAGCAGCTTGGAAGCGTGGAATGAGCAGTTCTTC.

At least ten counts were recorded for this clonotype. DNA of the CDR3: TGCGCCAGCAGCCAAGGGATCATAACGGATACGCAGTATTTT. Translation gives CASSQGIITDTQYF. The chain combines TRBV4-3 with TRBJ2-3; D unresolved. Trimming pared 1 base from V and 6 bases from J, leaving 11 bases between. CDR3 length equals 14 residues. Germline-derived CDR1 and CDR2 are LGHNA and YSLEER.

This CDR3 is CASRNPEGGPYGYTF. The DNA of the CDR3 is TGTGCCAGCAGGAATCCTGAAGGGGGCCCTTATGGCTACACCTTC. V usage is TRBV6-1 and J usage is TRBJ1-2; 7 bases fit TRBD1. The CDR3 is made up of 15 amino acids. The trim removed 6 bases at V and 5 bases at J, leaving 12 bases unmatched. Looked up from germline, CDR1 is MNHNS and CDR2 is SASEGT.

This clonotype was seen at least ten times. The chain recombines TRBV29-1 with TRBJ1-1; the match to TRBD1 covers 7 bases. The J segment lost 4 bases and the V segment lost 3 bases, leaving 8 bases of the junction unmatched. The CDR3 consists of 14 residues. Germline CDR1 and CDR2: SQVTM and ANQGSEA. The CDR3 region has the DNA TGCAGCGTTGAGGTCGACAGGGAGGGCACTGAAGCTTTCTTT. Translated, it gives CSVEVDREGTEAFF. The full variable domain, completed using reference TRBV29-1 and TRBJ1-1, is SAVISQKPSRDICQRGTSLTIQCQVDSQVTMMFWYRQQPGQSLTLIATANQGSEATYESGFVIDKFPISRPNLTFSTLTVSNMSPEDSSIYLCSVEVDREGTEAFFGQGTRLTVV.